The rows below give T cell receptor beta chains drawn from one sample of a study of T cell changes during pregnancy in multiple sclerosis. Only in-frame clones appear in the TCRdb table, and some are missing; sequencing was by immunoSEQ multiplex PCR. The sample yields some 80,000 clones, 94% seen once. The input for sequencing was CD4+ T cells from peripheral blood mononuclear cells, taken after pregnancy. Receptors were obtained from a female donor with multiple sclerosis, enrolled in a pregnancy study. The CDR3 runs from the conserved cysteine through the conserved F or W. A D gene is named only where the DNA matches it firmly.

d_gene	v_gene	j_gene	CDR3aa	CDR3nt
.	TRBV11-3	TRBJ2-2	CASSVTSNTGELFF	TGTGCCAGCAGCGTGACATCGAACACCGGGGAGCTGTTTTTT
TRBD2	TRBV5-1	TRBJ2-7	CASSLVPSGYEQYF	TGCGCCAGCAGCTTGGTTCCTAGCGGGTACGAGCAGTACTTC
TRBD2	TRBV10-3	TRBJ2-7	CAIRGGTGVVFEQYF	TGTGCCATCAGGGGGGGGACTGGGGTTGTATTCGAGCAGTACTTC
.	TRBV5-6	TRBJ1-3	CASSSLTGNSGNTIYF	TGTGCCAGCAGCTCGTTAACGGGTAACTCTGGAAACACCATATATTTT
TRBD1	TRBV28	TRBJ1-5	CASSLSVRTGGTNQPQHF	TGTGCCAGCAGTTTATCGGTGAGGACAGGGGGGACCAATCAGCCCCAGCATTTT
TRBD1	TRBV6-6	TRBJ2-7	CASSPPDRQLEQYF	TGTGCCAGCAGCCCCCCGGACAGGCAGCTCGAGCAGTACTTC
.	TRBV15	TRBJ2-2	CATSREQATGELFF	TGTGCCACCAGCAGAGAACAGGCAACCGGGGAGCTGTTTTTT
.	TRBV9	TRBJ2-1	CASSVGIGSSYNEQFF	TGTGCCAGCAGCGTAGGAATCGGTAGCTCCTACAATGAGCAGTTCTTC
.	TRBV6-5	TRBJ2-7	CASSRTVGAYEQYF	TGTGCCAGCAGTCGGACAGTGGGTGCATACGAGCAGTACTTC
.	TRBV6-4	TRBJ1-3	CASSEGAGNTIYF	TGTGCCAGCAGCGAAGGGGCTGGAAACACCATATATTTT